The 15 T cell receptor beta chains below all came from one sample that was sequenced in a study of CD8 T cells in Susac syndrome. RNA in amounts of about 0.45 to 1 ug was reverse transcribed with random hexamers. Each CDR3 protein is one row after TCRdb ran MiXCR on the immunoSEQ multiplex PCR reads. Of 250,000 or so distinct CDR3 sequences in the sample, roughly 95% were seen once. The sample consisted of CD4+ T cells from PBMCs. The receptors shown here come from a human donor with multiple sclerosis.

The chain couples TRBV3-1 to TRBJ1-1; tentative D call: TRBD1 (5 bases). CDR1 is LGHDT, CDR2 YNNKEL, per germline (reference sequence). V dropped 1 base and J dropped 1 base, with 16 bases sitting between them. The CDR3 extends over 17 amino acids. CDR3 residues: CASSQGLGATSNTEAFF. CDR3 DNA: TGTGCCAGCAGCCAAGGTCTTGGGGCCACATCGAACACTGAAGCTTTCTTT.

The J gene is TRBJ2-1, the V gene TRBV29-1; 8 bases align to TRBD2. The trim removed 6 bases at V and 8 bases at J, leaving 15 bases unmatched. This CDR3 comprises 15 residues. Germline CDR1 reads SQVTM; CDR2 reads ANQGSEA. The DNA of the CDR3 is TGCAGCGTCCCCCCCCCAGCGGGAGTTGCTTATGAGCAGTTCTTC. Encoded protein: CSVPPPAGVAYEQFF.

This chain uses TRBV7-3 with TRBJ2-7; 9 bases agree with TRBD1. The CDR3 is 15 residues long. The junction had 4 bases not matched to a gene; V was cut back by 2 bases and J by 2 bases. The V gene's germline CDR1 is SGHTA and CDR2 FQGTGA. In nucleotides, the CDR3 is TGTGCCAGCAGCTTAGGGGGACAGGGCCCCTACGAGCAGTACTTC. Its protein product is CASSLGGQGPYEQYF.

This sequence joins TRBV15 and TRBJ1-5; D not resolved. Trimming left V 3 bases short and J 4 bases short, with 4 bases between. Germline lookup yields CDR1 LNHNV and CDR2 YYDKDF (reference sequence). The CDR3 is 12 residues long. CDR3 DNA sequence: TGTGCCACCAGCAGGCTTAATCAGCCCCAGCATTTT. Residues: CATSRLNQPQHF. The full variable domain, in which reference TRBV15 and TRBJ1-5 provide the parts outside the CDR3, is DAMVIQNPRYQVTQFGKPVTLSCSQTLNHNVMYWYQQKSSQAPKLLFHYYDKDFNNEADTPDNFQSRRPNTSFCFLDIRSPGLGDTAMYLCATSRLNQPQHFGDGTRLSIL.

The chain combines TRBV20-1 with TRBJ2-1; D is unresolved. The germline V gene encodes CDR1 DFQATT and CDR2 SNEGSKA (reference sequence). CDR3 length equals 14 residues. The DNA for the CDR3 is TGCAGAGTAAGTCCAGAATCGGGCTACAATGAGCAGTTCTTC. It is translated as CRVSPESGYNEQFF.

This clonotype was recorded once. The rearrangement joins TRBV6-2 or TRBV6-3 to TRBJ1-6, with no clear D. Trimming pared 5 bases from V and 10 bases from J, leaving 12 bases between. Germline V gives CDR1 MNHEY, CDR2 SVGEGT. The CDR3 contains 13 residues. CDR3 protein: CASSTLVESPLHF. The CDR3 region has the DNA TGTGCCAGCAGTACCCTGGTGGAATCACCCCTCCACTTT.

CDR3 sequence (DNA): TGCGCCAGCAGCTTCCGGGATGGGGAGACCCAGTACTTC. Translated, it gives CASSFRDGETQYF. The chain employs TRBV5-1 and TRBJ2-5, with a tentative D call TRBD2 (5 bases). The V end was cut by 2 bases, the J end by 5 bases, with 10 bases between. CDR3 length: 13 residues. Per the germline V gene, CDR1 is SGHRS and CDR2 is YFSETQ.

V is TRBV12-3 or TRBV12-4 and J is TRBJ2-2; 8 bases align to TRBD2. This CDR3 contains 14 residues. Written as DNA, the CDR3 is TGTGCTGCGGGGGGTAGGCGATGGACCGGGGAGCTGTTTTTT. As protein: CAAGGRRWTGELFF.

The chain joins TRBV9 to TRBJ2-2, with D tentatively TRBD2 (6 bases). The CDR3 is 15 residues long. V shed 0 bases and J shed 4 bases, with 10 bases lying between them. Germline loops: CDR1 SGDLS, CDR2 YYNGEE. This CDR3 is CASSVGGGPTGELFF. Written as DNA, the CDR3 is TGTGCCAGCAGCGTAGGGGGAGGACCCACCGGGGAGCTGTTTTTT.

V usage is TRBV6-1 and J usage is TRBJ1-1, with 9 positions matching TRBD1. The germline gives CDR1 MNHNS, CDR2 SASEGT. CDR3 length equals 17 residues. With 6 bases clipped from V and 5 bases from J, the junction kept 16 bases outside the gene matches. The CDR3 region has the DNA TGTGCCAGCAGCGCCGACAGGGGGTTCGTCATCGGTACTGAAGCTTTCTTT. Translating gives CASSADRGFVIGTEAFF.

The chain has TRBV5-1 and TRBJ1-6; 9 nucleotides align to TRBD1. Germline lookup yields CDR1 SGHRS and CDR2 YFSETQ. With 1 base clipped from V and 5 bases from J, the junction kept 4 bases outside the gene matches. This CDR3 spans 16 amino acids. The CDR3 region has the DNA TGCGCCAGCAGCTTGCGCCGGACAGGGGATAATTCACCCCTCCACTTT. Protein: CASSLRRTGDNSPLHF.

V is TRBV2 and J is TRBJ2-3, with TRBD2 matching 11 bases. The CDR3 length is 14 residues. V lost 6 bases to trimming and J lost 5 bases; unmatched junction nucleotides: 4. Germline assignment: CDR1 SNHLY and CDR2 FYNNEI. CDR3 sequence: CASRAGLAGDTQYF. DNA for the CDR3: TGTGCCAGCAGGGCCGGACTAGCGGGAGATACGCAGTATTTT.

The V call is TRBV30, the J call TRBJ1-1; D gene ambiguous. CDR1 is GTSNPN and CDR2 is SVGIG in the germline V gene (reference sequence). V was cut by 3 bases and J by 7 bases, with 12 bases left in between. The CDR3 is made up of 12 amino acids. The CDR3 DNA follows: TGTGCCTGGAGGCGTGACATTTATGAAGCTTTCTTT. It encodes CAWRRDIYEAFF.

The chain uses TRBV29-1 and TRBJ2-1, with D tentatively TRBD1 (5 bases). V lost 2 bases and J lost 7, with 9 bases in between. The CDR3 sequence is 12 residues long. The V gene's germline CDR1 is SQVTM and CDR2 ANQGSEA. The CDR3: CSVEWNRNEQFF. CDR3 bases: TGCAGCGTTGAATGGAACAGGAATGAGCAGTTCTTC.

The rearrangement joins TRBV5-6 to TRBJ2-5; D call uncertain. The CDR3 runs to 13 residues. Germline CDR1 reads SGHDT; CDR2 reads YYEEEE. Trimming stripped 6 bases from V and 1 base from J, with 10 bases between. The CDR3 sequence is CASKTDPQETQYF. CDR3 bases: TGTGCCAGCAAGACGGACCCCCAAGAGACCCAGTACTTC.